This is a list of T cell receptor beta chains from one sample in a study of T cell responses to AZD1222 COVID-19 vaccine. Assay: immunoSEQ multiplex PCR; the TCRdb copy retains only in-frame clones and omits some. The data show about 130,000 clones, about nine tenths seen once. The sample here was peripheral blood, taken on day 0 of AZD1222 vaccination. The receptors derive from an adult in good health. CDR3s include the opening cysteine and the closing phenylalanine or tryptophan. A D gene is named only where the DNA matches it firmly. Rows may omit the clone size; those that give it use once, few, many or a size class.

j_call,v_call,clone_size,d_call,cdr3_nt,cdr3_aa
TRBJ1-1,TRBV24-1,NA,NA,TGTGCCACCAGTGATTTGGAGGGGCGCATCACTGAAGCTTTCTTT,CATSDLEGRITEAFF
TRBJ1-5,TRBV19,NA,TRBD1,TGTGCCAGTAGTCCGGGGACAGGAGCTTACAATCAGCCCCAGCATTTT,CASSPGTGAYNQPQHF
TRBJ1-5,TRBV27,NA,NA,TGTGCCAGCAGTTTATCGCCGACAGAGAATCAGCCCCAGCATTTT,CASSLSPTENQPQHF
TRBJ1-5,TRBV3-1/TRBV3-2,NA,NA,TGTGCCAGCAGCCAAATAGGGCTAGAGCCCCAGCATTTT,CASSQIGLEPQHF
TRBJ2-3,TRBV7-3,NA,TRBD1,TGTGCCAGCAGCCCCGACAGGGTCACAGATACGCAGTATTTT,CASSPDRVTDTQYF
TRBJ1-5,TRBV7-8,NA,NA,TGTGCCAGCAGCTCGGACGGTCTGGGCAATCAGCCCCAGCATTTT,CASSSDGLGNQPQHF
TRBJ1-1,TRBV7-2,NA,NA,TGTGCCAGCAGCCCCCGGCGAGGGCCGAACACTGAAGCTTTCTTT,CASSPRRGPNTEAFF
TRBJ2-4,TRBV18,NA,TRBD1,TGTGCCAGCTCCCAAGACAGGGCGGGAAACATTCAGTACTTC,CASSQDRAGNIQYF
TRBJ2-5,TRBV12-5,once,TRBD2,TGTGCTAGTGTCGCTAGCGGGGGCGGAGAGACCCAGTACTTC,CASVASGGGETQYF
TRBJ2-5,TRBV12-3/TRBV12-4,NA,NA,TGTGCCAGCAGCCCGGGGGAACAAGAGACCCAGTACTTC,CASSPGEQETQYF
TRBJ2-1,TRBV25-1,NA,NA,TGTGCCAGCAGGGCGCGGGGTAGCTCCTACAATGAGCAGTTCTTC,CASRARGSSYNEQFF
TRBJ2-3,TRBV19,NA,NA,TGTGCCAGTAGTGGCTACTTGGATACGCAGTATTTT,CASSGYLDTQYF
TRBJ1-6,TRBV12-3/TRBV12-4,few,NA,TGTGCCAGCAGTGCTTCGGAGGCCCTCCACTTT,CASSASEALHF
TRBJ2-3,TRBV6-4,NA,NA,TGTGCCAGCAGTGACGGGGCTGGGACAAGTGCAGATACGCAGTATTTT,CASSDGAGTSADTQYF
TRBJ1-5,TRBV27,NA,NA,TGTGCCAGCAGTTTAGGGTACAGGGCGAGTCAGCCCCAGCATTTT,CASSLGYRASQPQHF
TRBJ2-7,TRBV27,NA,NA,TGTGCCAGCAGAATGACAGGATCGTCCAAGTGGGAGCAGTACTTC,CASRMTGSSKWEQYF
TRBJ2-1,TRBV7-3,NA,NA,TGTGCCAGCAGTCTGCTCAGGGACGCGGACAATGAGCAGTTCTTC,CASSLLRDADNEQFF
TRBJ2-3,TRBV14,NA,TRBD1,TGTGCCAGCAGCGGACAGGGGGGAAGCACAGATACGCAGTATTTT,CASSGQGGSTDTQYF
TRBJ2-5,TRBV27,NA,NA,TGTGCCAGCAGTTTCCGCAGCCAAGAGACCCAGTACTTC,CASSFRSQETQYF
TRBJ1-1,TRBV13,once,TRBD1,TGTGCCACTGGTCGGGGGGCCAGGGGGACTGAAGCTTTCTTT,CATGRGARGTEAFF
TRBJ2-7,TRBV11-2,NA,NA,TGTGCCAGCAGCCGACGCAGCTACGAGCAGTACTTC,CASSRRSYEQYF
TRBJ2-1,TRBV24-1,few,TRBD1,TGTGCCACCAGTGATTTGCCGGGACAGGGCCGCAATGAGCAGTTCTTC,CATSDLPGQGRNEQFF
TRBJ1-1,TRBV6-5,NA,NA,TGTGCCAGCAGTTATATGAGGAACACTGAAGCTTTCTTT,CASSYMRNTEAFF
TRBJ1-6,TRBV7-2,NA,TRBD1,TGTGCCAGCAGTTATACAGGGGGAAGTTCACCCCTCCACTTT,CASSYTGGSSPLHF
TRBJ1-1,TRBV6-4,NA,NA,TGTGCCAGCAGTGGGCAGGAGGGGACTGAAGCTTTCTTT,CASSGQEGTEAFF
TRBJ1-1,TRBV12-3/TRBV12-4,NA,TRBD1,TGTGCCAGCACCAGGGGGGGGAACACTGAAGCTTTCTTT,CASTRGGNTEAFF